A single T cell receptor (beta chain) is shown here with its context. Germline values: CDR1 SGHRS, CDR2 YFSETQ. J gave up 9 bases and V 4 bases, and 10 bases lay outside the gene matches. The CDR3 has 16 amino acids. TCRdb ran MiXCR on the 5' RACE reads and lists one entry per CDR3 protein. The table includes roughly 39,000 distinct CDR3 sequences, 6.5% to 9% detected once. The data belong to a study of spatial heterogeneity in lung cancer. Study-level information: The mean occurrence of each unique TCR and UMI combination in raw reads exceeded nine.

The time point denotes: sample taken at primary tumor resection. Whole RNA, isolated from tumor, nontumor lung or frozen PBMC, was sequenced without prior sorting. Sequencing used PBMCs, obtained at surgery. The TCR originated in a male donor with early-stage non-small cell lung cancer. V usage is TRBV5-1 and J usage is TRBJ1-6, with 10 bases identical to TRBD1. CDR3 bases: TGCGCCAGCAGCCTTGAGGGGACAGGGGTTGTTTCACCCCTCCACTTT. It is translated as CASSLEGTGVVSPLHF.